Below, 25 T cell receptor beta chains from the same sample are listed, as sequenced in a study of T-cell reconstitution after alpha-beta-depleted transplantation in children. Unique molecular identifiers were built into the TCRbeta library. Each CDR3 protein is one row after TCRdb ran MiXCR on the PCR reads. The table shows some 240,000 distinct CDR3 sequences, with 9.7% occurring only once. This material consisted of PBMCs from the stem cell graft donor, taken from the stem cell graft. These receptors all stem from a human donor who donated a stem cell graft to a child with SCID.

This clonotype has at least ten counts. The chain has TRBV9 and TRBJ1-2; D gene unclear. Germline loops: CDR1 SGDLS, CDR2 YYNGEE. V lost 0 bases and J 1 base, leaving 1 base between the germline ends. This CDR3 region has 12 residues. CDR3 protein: CASSVDNYGYTF. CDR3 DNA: TGTGCCAGCAGCGTAGATAACTATGGCTACACCTTC. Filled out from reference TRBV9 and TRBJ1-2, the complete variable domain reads DSGVTQTPKHLITATGQRVTLRCSPRSGDLSVYWYQQSLDQGLQFLIQYYNGEERAKGNILERFSAQQFPDLHSELNLSSLELGDSALYFCASSVDNYGYTFGSGTRLTVV.

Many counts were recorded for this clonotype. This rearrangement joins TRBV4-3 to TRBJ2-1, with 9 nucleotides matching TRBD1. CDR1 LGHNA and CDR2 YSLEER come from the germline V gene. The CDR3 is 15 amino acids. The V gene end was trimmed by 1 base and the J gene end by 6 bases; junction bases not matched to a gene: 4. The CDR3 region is CASSQGDRDPNEQFF. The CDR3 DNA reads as TGCGCCAGCAGCCAAGGGGACAGGGATCCCAATGAGCAGTTCTTC.

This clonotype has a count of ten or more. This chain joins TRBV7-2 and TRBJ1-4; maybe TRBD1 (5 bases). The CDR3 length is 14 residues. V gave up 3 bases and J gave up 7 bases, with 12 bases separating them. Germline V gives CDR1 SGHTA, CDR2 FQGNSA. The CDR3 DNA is TGTGCCAGCAGCTTGGGGCCTCCGGGTGAAAAACTGTTTTTT. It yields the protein CASSLGPPGEKLFF.

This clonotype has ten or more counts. The CDR3 sequence is CASSLRGNSPLHF. The CDR3 DNA is TGTGCCAGCAGTTTGAGGGGAAATTCACCCCTCCACTTT. The V call is TRBV12-3 or TRBV12-4, the J call TRBJ1-6, with a possible D match to TRBD1 (5 bases). The V end was cut by 3 bases, the J end by 7 bases, with 7 bases between. The CDR3 consists of 13 residues.

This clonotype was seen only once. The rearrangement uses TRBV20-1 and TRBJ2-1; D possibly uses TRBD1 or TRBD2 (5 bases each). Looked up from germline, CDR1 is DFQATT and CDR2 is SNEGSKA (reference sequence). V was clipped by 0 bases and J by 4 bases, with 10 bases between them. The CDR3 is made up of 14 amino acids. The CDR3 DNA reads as TGCAGTGCTAGAGAACCGGGGACGTACAATGAGCAGTTCTTC. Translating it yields CSAREPGTYNEQFF.

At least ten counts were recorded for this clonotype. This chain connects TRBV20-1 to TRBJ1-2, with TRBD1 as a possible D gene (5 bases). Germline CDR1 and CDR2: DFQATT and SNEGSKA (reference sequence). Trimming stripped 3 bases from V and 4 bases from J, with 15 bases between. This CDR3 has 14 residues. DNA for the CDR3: TGCAGTGCTAGTGGGCGCAGGACAACCTATGGCTACACCTTC. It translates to CSASGRRTTYGYTF.

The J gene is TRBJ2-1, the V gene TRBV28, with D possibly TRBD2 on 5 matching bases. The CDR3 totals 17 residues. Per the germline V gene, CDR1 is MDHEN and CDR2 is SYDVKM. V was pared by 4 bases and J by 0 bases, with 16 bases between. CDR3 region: CASSSPQDLSSYNEQFF. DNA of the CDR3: TGTGCCAGCAGTTCTCCCCAGGACTTGAGCTCCTACAATGAGCAGTTCTTC.

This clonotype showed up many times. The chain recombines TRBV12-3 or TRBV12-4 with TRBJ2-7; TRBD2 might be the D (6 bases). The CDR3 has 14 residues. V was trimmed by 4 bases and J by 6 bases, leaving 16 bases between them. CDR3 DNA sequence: TGTGCCAGCAGTTCCACCCTCACTAGCTCCGAGCAGTACTTC. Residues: CASSSTLTSSEQYF.

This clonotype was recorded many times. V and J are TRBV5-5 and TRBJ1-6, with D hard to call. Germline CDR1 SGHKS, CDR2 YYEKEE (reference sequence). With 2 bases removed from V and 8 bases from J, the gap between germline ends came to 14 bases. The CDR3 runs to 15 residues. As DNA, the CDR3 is TGTGCCAGCAGCTTCTCCCCGGACGGAGATTCACCCCTCCACTTT. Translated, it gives CASSFSPDGDSPLHF.

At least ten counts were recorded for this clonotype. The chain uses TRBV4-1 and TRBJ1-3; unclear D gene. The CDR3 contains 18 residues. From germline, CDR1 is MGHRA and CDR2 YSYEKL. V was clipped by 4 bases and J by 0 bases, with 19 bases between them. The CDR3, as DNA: TGCGCCAGCAGCCGTTTAGCTTTAAAATTTAGCTCTGGAAACACCATATATTTT. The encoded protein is CASSRLALKFSSGNTIYF.

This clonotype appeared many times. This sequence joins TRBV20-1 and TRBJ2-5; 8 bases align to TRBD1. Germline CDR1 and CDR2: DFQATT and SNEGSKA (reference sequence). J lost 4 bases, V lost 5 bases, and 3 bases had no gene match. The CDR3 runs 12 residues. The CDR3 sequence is CSAFGQGETQYF. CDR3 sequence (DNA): TGCAGTGCTTTCGGACAGGGAGAGACCCAGTACTTC.

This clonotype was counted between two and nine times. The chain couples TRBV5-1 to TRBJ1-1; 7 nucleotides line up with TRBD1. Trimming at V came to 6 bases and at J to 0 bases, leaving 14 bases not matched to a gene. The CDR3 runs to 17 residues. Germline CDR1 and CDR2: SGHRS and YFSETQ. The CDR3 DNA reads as TGCGCCAGCAACCCGCGTTTATCGGGACAGATGAACACTGAAGCTTTCTTT. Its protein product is CASNPRLSGQMNTEAFF.

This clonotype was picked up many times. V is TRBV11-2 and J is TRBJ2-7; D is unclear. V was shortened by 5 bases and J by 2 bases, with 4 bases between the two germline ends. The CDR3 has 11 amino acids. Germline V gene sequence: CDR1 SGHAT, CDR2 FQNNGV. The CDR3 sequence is CASSITYEQYF. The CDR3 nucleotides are TGTGCCAGCAGCATTACCTACGAGCAGTACTTC.

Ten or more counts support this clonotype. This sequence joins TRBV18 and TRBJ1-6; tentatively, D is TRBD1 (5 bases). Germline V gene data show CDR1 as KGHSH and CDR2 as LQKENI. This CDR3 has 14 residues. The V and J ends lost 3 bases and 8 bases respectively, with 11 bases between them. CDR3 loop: CASSPQGMDSPLHF. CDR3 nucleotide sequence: TGTGCCAGCTCACCTCAGGGAATGGATTCACCCCTCCACTTT.

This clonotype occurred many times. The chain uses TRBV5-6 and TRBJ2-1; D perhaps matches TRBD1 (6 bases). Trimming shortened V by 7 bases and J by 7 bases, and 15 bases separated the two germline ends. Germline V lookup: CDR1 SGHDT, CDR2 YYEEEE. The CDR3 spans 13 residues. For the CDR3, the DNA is TGTGCCAGCGGAGATACAGGGCTGAATGAGCAGTTCTTC. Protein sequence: CASGDTGLNEQFF.

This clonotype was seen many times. The CDR3, as DNA: TGTGCCAGCAGTTTGACAGGGGTTAATGAAAAACTGTTTTTT. This gives the protein CASSLTGVNEKLFF. The J gene is TRBJ1-4, the V gene TRBV6-5, with 8 bases fitting TRBD1. The CDR3 loop spans 14 amino acids. Per the germline V gene, CDR1 is MNHEY and CDR2 is SVGAGI. Germline trimming cut 4 bases from V and 4 bases from J; bases unmatched to any gene: 2.

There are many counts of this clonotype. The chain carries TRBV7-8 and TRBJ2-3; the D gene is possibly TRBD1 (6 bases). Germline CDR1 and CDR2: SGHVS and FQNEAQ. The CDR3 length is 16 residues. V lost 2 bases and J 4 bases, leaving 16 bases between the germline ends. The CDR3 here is CASSLNYRARADTQYF. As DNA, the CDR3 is TGTGCCAGCAGCTTAAATTACAGGGCAAGGGCAGATACGCAGTATTTT. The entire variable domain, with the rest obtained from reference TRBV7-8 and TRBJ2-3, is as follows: GAGVSQSPRYKVAKRGQDVALRCDPISGHVSLFWYQQALGQGPEFLTYFQNEAQLDKSGLPSDRFFAERPEGSVSTLKIQRTQQEDSAVYLCASSLNYRARADTQYFGPGTRLTVL.

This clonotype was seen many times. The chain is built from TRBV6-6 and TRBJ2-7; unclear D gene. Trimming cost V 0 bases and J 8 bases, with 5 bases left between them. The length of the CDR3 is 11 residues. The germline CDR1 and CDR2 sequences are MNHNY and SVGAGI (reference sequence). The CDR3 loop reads CASSYSLQQYF. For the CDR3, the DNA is TGTGCCAGCAGTTACTCCCTTCAGCAGTACTTC.

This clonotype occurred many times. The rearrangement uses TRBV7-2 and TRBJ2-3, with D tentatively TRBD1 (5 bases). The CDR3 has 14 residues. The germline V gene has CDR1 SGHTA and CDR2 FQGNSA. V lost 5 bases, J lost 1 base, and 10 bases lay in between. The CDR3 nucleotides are TGTGCCAGCAGCACTATGACAGGCACAGATACGCAGTATTTT. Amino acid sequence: CASSTMTGTDTQYF.

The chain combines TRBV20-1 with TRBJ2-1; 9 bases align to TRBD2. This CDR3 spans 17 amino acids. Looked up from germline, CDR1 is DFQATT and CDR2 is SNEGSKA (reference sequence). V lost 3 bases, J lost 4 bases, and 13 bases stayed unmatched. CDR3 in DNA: TGCAGTGCTAGGATTCTAGCGGGGAAGATCGGATACAATGAGCAGTTCTTC. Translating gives CSARILAGKIGYNEQFF.

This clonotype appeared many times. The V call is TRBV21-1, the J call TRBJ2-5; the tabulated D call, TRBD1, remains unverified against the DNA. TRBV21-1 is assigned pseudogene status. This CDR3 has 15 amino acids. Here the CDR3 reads CASTKPPGLWETQYF. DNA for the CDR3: TGTGCCAGCACCAAACCCCCAGGGTTATGGGAGACCCAGTACTTC.

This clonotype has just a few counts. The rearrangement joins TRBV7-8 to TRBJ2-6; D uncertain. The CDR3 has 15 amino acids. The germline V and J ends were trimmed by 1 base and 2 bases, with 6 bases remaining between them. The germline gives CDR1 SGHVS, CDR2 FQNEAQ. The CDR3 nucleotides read TGTGCCAGCAGCTTAGGGCTCACTGGGGCCAACGTCCTGACTTTC. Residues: CASSLGLTGANVLTF.

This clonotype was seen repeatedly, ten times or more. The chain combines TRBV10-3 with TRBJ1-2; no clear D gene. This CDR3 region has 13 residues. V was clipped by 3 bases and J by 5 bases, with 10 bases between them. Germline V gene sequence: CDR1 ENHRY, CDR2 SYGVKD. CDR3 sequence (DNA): TGTGCCATCAGTGAAAACATCAAATATGGCTACACCTTC. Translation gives CAISENIKYGYTF.

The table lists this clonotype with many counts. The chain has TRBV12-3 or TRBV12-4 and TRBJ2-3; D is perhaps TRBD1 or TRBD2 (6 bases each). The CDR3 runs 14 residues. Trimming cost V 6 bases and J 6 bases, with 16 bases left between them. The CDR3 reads CASSPQGRTDTQYF. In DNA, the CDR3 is TGTGCCAGCAGCCCTCAGGGGAGGACGGATACGCAGTATTTT.

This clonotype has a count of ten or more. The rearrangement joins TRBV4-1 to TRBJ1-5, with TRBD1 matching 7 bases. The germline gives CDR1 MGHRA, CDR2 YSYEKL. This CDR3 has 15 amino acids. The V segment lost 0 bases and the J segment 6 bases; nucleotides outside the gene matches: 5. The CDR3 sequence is CASSQDGTAFQPQHF. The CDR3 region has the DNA TGCGCCAGCAGCCAAGATGGGACAGCTTTTCAGCCCCAGCATTTT.